The source of this T cell receptor (beta chain) is a study of T cell responses to AZD1222 COVID-19 vaccine. Study outcomes and limitations: Donors in the cohort were predominantly white British and more often female, and clonal diversity was possibly underestimated. Within unmutated variant regions lay the reported targets of nearly half of spike-specific TCRs.

As concerns this clone: The antigen is undetermined.

The repertoire was sequenced with immunoSEQ multiplex PCR; TCRdb's copy has only in-frame clones and lacks some. The repertoire holds roughly 120,000 clones, with 80% to 90% as singletons. It was second doses at about 4 or about 12 weeks that were pooled. The germline V gene has CDR1 LGHDT and CDR2 YNNKEL (reference sequence). J was trimmed by 3 bases and V by 1 base; bases with no gene match: 11. The CDR3 spans 18 residues. This TCR was sampled from an adult who received the AZD1222 COVID-19 vaccine. J is TRBJ2-3 and V is TRBV3-1 (or the pseudogene TRBV3-2); 9 bases fit TRBD2. Source: peripheral blood, taken 28 days after the second AZD1222 dose. The CDR3 protein is CASSQAFSWTSETDTQYF. The CDR3 nucleotides are TGTGCCAGCAGCCAAGCTTTTTCTTGGACTAGCGAAACAGATACGCAGTATTTT.